These 24 T cell receptor beta chains were all obtained from the same sample, sequenced in a study of cytomegalovirus exposure and HLA in healthy donors. PCR was performed using 60 Vbeta and 13 Jbeta primers. Sequencing was performed with immunoSEQ multiplex PCR; in TCRdb, only in-frame clones are kept and a portion is missing. The sample lists some 90,000 clones, about 79% seen once, with about 6.4% in the top ten. The specimen was PBMCs. Source of these receptors: a female donor in good health and CMV-seronegative.

This clone was recorded a few times. The V gene is TRBV5-6, the J gene TRBJ2-7, with D perhaps matching TRBD1 (7 bases). Germline V gives CDR1 SGHDT, CDR2 YYEEEE. This CDR3 has 13 amino acids. V was shortened by 5 bases and J by 9 bases, with 18 bases between the two germline ends. CDR3 region: CASRNQGGDGQYF. The CDR3 DNA is TGTGCCAGCAGAAACCAGGGGGGAGATGGGCAGTACTTC.

J is TRBJ1-1 and V is TRBV6-6; no clear D. Germline V lookup: CDR1 MNHNY, CDR2 SVGAGI (reference sequence). The CDR3 length is 13 residues. V gave up 3 bases and J gave up 2 bases, with 7 bases separating them. The CDR3 sequence is CASSYAGNTEAFF. The CDR3 DNA follows: TGTGCCAGCAGTTATGCAGGAAACACTGAAGCTTTCTTT.

This clone was detected once. This chain connects TRBV7-6 to TRBJ2-7, with D possibly being TRBD1 (6 bases). Germline CDR1 and CDR2: SGHVS and FNYEAQ. The CDR3 has 14 residues. V lost 2 bases, J lost 2 bases, and 10 bases lay in between. CDR3 amino acids: CASSLNGGTYEQYF. The CDR3 nucleotides are TGTGCCAGCAGCTTAAATGGGGGCACCTACGAGCAGTACTTC.

The chain recombines TRBV5-6 with TRBJ2-1; the D gene is possibly TRBD1 (6 bases). Germline CDR1 and CDR2: SGHDT and YYEEEE. This CDR3 contains 15 residues. Trimming removed 3 bases at V and 2 bases at J, with 12 bases between. This CDR3 is CASSSGQFPYNEQFF. The CDR3 bases are TGTGCCAGCAGCTCCGGACAGTTCCCCTACAATGAGCAGTTCTTC.

This chain joins TRBV7-9 and TRBJ1-4; 9 bases map to TRBD1. The CDR3 totals 16 residues. With 7 bases clipped from V and 8 bases from J, the junction kept 14 bases outside the gene matches. The germline gives CDR1 SEHNR, CDR2 FQNEAQ (reference sequence). CDR3 coding DNA: TGTGCCAGCAACATCTTGCCGGGACAGGGTTTAGAAAAACTGTTTTTT. The encoded protein is CASNILPGQGLEKLFF.

V and J are TRBV28 and TRBJ2-2; maybe TRBD1 (6 bases). This CDR3 comprises 16 residues. The V end was cut by 5 bases, the J end by 0 bases, with 13 bases between. Germline-derived CDR1 and CDR2 are MDHEN and SYDVKM. This CDR3 is CASSPRTVANTGELFF. DNA of the CDR3: TGTGCCAGCAGTCCACGGACAGTTGCGAACACCGGGGAGCTGTTTTTT.

The chain employs TRBV7-9 and TRBJ1-1; 11 nucleotides agree with TRBD1. This CDR3 is built from 16 residues. The germline V gene encodes CDR1 SEHNR and CDR2 FQNEAQ (reference sequence). Germline trimming cut 3 bases from V and 4 bases from J; bases unmatched to any gene: 7. The CDR3 spells CASSFFRDRGSTEAFF. The CDR3 DNA follows: TGTGCCAGCAGCTTTTTTAGGGACAGGGGGTCCACTGAAGCTTTCTTT.

The V call is TRBV28, the J call TRBJ2-1; D is possibly TRBD2 (7 bases). Between the trimmed V and J ends, which lost 4 bases and 0 bases, there was a span of 16 bases. The CDR3 loop spans 17 amino acids. The V gene's germline CDR1 is MDHEN and CDR2 SYDVKM. As DNA, the CDR3 is TGTGCCAGCAGTTCCCTCCGGGGGGCCAACTCCTACAATGAGCAGTTCTTC. Translating gives CASSSLRGANSYNEQFF.

The J gene is TRBJ1-4, the V gene TRBV28; 9 bases are shared with TRBD1. CDR1 is MDHEN, CDR2 SYDVKM, per germline. The CDR3 has 15 amino acids. Germline trimming cut 5 bases from V and 7 bases from J; bases unmatched to any gene: 8. The CDR3 sequence: CASSPWTGEGEKLFF. The CDR3, as DNA: TGTGCCAGCAGTCCCTGGACAGGGGAGGGTGAAAAACTGTTTTTT.

The chain recombines TRBV15 with TRBJ1-4; TRBD1 agrees at 7 bases. There are 16 residues in the CDR3. The V segment lost 1 base and the J segment 8 bases; nucleotides outside the gene matches: 10. The V gene's germline CDR1 is LNHNV and CDR2 YYDKDF (reference sequence). The CDR3 reads CATSRGGNRGAEKLFF. CDR3 coding DNA: TGTGCCACCAGCAGAGGGGGGAACAGGGGCGCCGAAAAACTGTTTTTT.

This clone turned up a few times. The rearrangement uses TRBV4-1 and TRBJ1-5; D is undetermined. V dropped 0 bases and J dropped 1 base, with 7 bases sitting between them. CDR1 MGHRA and CDR2 YSYEKL come from the germline V gene. The CDR3 runs 15 residues. CDR3 residues: CASSQEIRSNQPQHF. The CDR3 DNA follows: TGCGCCAGCAGCCAAGAGATCAGGAGCAATCAGCCCCAGCATTTT.

The rearrangement links TRBV10-3 to TRBJ2-3; possible D gene TRBD2, 7 bases. The length of the CDR3 is 16 residues. Trimming cost V 3 bases and J 2 bases, with 15 bases left between them. Germline V CDR1 and CDR2: ENHRY, SYGVKD. CDR3 in amino acids: CAISEGGRGSTDTQYF. The CDR3, as DNA: TGTGCCATCAGTGAAGGGGGGAGGGGCTCCACAGATACGCAGTATTTT.

The chain couples TRBV9 to TRBJ2-5; D might be TRBD2 (6 bases). Germline V gene lookup returns CDR1 SGDLS and CDR2 YYNGEE. Trimming shortened V by 3 bases and J by 5 bases, and 17 bases separated the two germline ends. CDR3 length: 15 residues. The CDR3 reads CASSASRRGVETQYF. The CDR3 nucleotides are TGTGCCAGCAGCGCTTCCCGGAGGGGCGTGGAGACCCAGTACTTC. The entire variable domain, with the rest obtained from reference TRBV9 and TRBJ2-5, is as follows: DSGVTQTPKHLITATGQRVTLRCSPRSGDLSVYWYQQSLDQGLQFLIQYYNGEERAKGNILERFSAQQFPDLHSELNLSSLELGDSALYFCASSASRRGVETQYFGPGTRLLVL.

The gene calls are TRBV13 and TRBJ2-3, with 11 bases identical to TRBD2. With V trimmed by 5 bases and J by 3 bases, 13 bases remained unmatched. CDR1 is PRHDT, CDR2 FYEKMQ, per germline (reference sequence). CDR3 size: 18 residues. CDR3 DNA: TGTGCCAGCAGCGGTACTAGCGGGGGCTTCTGGGCGACAGATACGCAGTATTTT. This translates into CASSGTSGGFWATDTQYF. Full variable domain (outside the CDR3, taken from reference TRBV13 and TRBJ2-3): AAGVIQSPRHLIKEKRETATLKCYPIPRHDTVYWYQQGPGQDPQFLISFYEKMQSDKGSIPDRFSAQQFSDYHSELNMSSLELGDSALYFCASSGTSGGFWATDTQYFGPGTRLTVL.

The gene calls are TRBV29-1 and TRBJ2-5; D is unclear. Trimming pared 7 bases from V and 0 bases from J, leaving 12 bases between. Germline CDR1 is SQVTM and CDR2 is ANQGSEA. The CDR3 totals 13 residues. The CDR3, as DNA: TGCAGCGCGCCCGACTTTTACCAAGAGACCCAGTACTTC. Its translation: CSAPDFYQETQYF.

Only one count was recorded for this clone. The V and J genes are TRBV23-1 and TRBJ2-7; maybe TRBD1 (6 bases). Being an ORF, TRBV23-1 has a function that is uncertain. This CDR3 region has 15 residues. V was trimmed by 6 bases and J by 2 bases, leaving 17 bases between them. The CDR3 nucleotides are TGCGCCAGCAGCCTAAGGGGGACAAATACCTACGAGCAGTACTTC. Translating it yields CASSLRGTNTYEQYF.

This clone was recorded once. The rearrangement joins TRBV28 to TRBJ2-7, with 7 bases matching TRBD2. Germline V gene sequence: CDR1 MDHEN, CDR2 SYDVKM. The V gene end was trimmed by 4 bases and the J gene end by 3 bases; junction bases not matched to a gene: 9. CDR3 length: 15 residues. CDR3 in amino acids: CASSSAGLSNYEQYF. CDR3 bases: TGTGCCAGCAGTTCAGCGGGGCTCTCAAACTACGAGCAGTACTTC.

V and J are TRBV9 and TRBJ2-3; a weak D match, TRBD1 (9 bases). Germline CDR1 SGDLS, CDR2 YYNGEE. The CDR3 contains 19 residues. V lost 5 bases to trimming and J lost 5 bases, with 30 bases between them. CDR3 loop: CASRGFGTGTSGSVDTQYF. CDR3 coding DNA: TGTGCCAGCAGGGGGTTCGGGACAGGGACCAGCGGGAGTGTAGATACGCAGTATTTT.

The chain carries TRBV7-8 and TRBJ1-2; D is perhaps TRBD1 (6 bases). Trimming took off 0 bases at V and 11 bases at J, with 16 bases between the two ends. Looked up from germline, CDR1 is SGHVS and CDR2 is FQNEAQ. There are 14 residues in the CDR3. CDR3: CASSLAGTRGGYTF. DNA of the CDR3: TGTGCCAGCAGCTTAGCCGGGACAAGAGGGGGTTACACCTTC.

The V and J genes are TRBV11-2 and TRBJ2-7, with 15 nucleotides matching TRBD2. Trimming cost V 7 bases and J 4 bases; bases outside gene matches: 2. Germline V gene sequence: CDR1 SGHAT, CDR2 FQNNGV. CDR3 length: 14 residues. In nucleotides, the CDR3 is TGTGCCAGCACCGGACTAGCGGGAGGGTACGAGCAGTACTTC. It is translated as CASTGLAGGYEQYF.

V is TRBV7-2 and J is TRBJ2-3; TRBD1 matches 8 bases. Unmatched junction bases numbered 5, after V lost 5 bases and J lost 4 bases. This CDR3 comprises 14 residues. CDR1 is SGHTA and CDR2 is FQGNSA in the germline V gene. For the CDR3, the DNA is TGTGCCAGCAGCCGAGGACAGGGCCCAGATACGCAGTATTTT. This gives the protein CASSRGQGPDTQYF. Full variable domain (remainder filled in from reference TRBV7-2 and TRBJ2-3): GAGVSQSPSNKVTEKGKDVELRCDPISGHTALYWYRQSLGQGLEFLIYFQGNSAPDKSGLPSDRFSAERTGGSVSTLTIQRTQQEDSAVYLCASSRGQGPDTQYFGPGTRLTVL.

CDR3 amino acids: CASSLGTASREAFF. CDR3 sequence (DNA): TGTGCCAGCAGTCTCGGGACTGCTAGCCGTGAAGCTTTCTTT. The chain has TRBV2 and TRBJ1-1, with D tentatively TRBD1 (5 bases). Trimming removed 5 bases from V and 7 bases from J, with 17 bases in between. The length of the CDR3 is 14 residues. Per germline, CDR1 SNHLY and CDR2 FYNNEI.

V gene TRBV5-4 combines with J gene TRBJ2-1; the D gene is possibly TRBD1 (6 bases). V lost 5 bases to trimming and J lost 6 bases, with 18 bases between them. CDR3 length equals 15 residues. The germline V gene has CDR1 SGHNT and CDR2 YYREEE (reference sequence). CDR3 protein: CASRSGGPPGNEQFF. The DNA for the CDR3 is TGTGCCAGCAGGTCTGGGGGCCCCCCAGGCAATGAGCAGTTCTTC.

CDR3 in DNA: TGTGCCAGCAGTTCCACGGCAGGGTTCCCGGGCGGCGAGCAGTACTTC. Its protein product is CASSSTAGFPGGEQYF. The chain is built from TRBV27 and TRBJ2-7, with a tentative D call TRBD1 (5 bases). The CDR3 is 16 residues long. With 4 bases removed from V and 6 bases from J, the gap between germline ends came to 22 bases. Germline V gene data show CDR1 as MNHEY and CDR2 as SMNVEV (reference sequence).